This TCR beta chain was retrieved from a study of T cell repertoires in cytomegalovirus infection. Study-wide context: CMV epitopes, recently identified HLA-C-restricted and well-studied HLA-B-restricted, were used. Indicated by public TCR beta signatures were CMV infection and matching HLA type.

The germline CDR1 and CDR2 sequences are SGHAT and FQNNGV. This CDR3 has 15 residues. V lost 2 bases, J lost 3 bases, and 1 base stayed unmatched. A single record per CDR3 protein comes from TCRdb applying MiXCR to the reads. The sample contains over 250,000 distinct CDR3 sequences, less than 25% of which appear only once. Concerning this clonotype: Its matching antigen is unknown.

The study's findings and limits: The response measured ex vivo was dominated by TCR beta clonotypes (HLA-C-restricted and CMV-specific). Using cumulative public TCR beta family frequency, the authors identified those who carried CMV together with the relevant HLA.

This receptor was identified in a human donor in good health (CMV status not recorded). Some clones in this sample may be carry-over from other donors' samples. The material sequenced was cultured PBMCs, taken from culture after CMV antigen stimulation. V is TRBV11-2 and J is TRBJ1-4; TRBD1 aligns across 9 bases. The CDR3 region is CASSLNRGPNEKLFF. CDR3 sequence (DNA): TGTGCCAGCAGCTTAAACAGGGGGCCTAATGAAAAACTGTTTTTT.